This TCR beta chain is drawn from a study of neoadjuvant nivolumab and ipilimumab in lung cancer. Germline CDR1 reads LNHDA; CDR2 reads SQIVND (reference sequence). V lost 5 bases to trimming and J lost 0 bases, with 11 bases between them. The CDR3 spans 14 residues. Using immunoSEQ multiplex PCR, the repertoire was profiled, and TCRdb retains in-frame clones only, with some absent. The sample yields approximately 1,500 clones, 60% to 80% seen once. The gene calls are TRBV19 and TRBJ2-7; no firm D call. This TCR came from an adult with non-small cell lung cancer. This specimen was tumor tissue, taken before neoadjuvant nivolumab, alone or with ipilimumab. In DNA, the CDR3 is TGTGCCAGTAGTCCGGCGATCACCTCCTACGAGCAGTACTTC. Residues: CASSPAITSYEQYF.